Described below is a single T cell receptor (beta chain) sequence and its context. This entry is derived from a study of blood T cell repertoires in COVID-19. Study background: COVID-19 samples collected from the United States, Italy and Spain covered acute and convalescent phases. The cDNA or gDNA used as material had been derived from T cells, B-cell-depleted T cells, or PBMCs.

Authors' analysis steps: Amplified reference gene primers provided the basis for estimating nucleated cell counts. Generated by immunoSEQ multiplex PCR, the TCRdb table keeps only in-frame clones and is missing some. V, J and clone size are those of that table, while D and trimming were read from the DNA. The sample contains more than 65,000 clones, more than 70% of which appear only once. V was clipped by 9 bases and J by 4 bases, with 16 bases between them. The CDR3 is 13 residues long. Germline CDR1 reads LNHDA; CDR2 reads SQIVND (reference sequence). This chain connects TRBV19 to TRBJ2-7; perhaps TRBD2 as D (5 bases). This TCR derives from a woman in her sixties or seventies with acute or convalescent COVID-19. Sequencing was carried out using peripheral blood. The CDR3 bases are TGTGCCAGCGGAACGGGGTATAGGTACGAGCAGTACTTC. Translating gives CASGTGYRYEQYF.